This T cell receptor beta chain was found in a study of cytomegalovirus exposure and HLA in healthy donors. Study-wide points: The classifier reportedly diagnosed cytomegalovirus status with high specificity and sensitivity.

Concerning this clone: What it binds is unknown.

PCR primers comprised 60 Vbeta and 13 Jbeta primers. Clones were sequenced by immunoSEQ multiplex PCR, and TCRdb holds only the in-frame ones, with some missing. This repertoire shows 95,000 to 120,000 clones, 70% to 80% found once; its top ten account for approximately 5%. The TCR was taken from a young woman in good health and CMV-seropositive. Material: PBMCs.

As DNA, the CDR3 is TGCGCCAGCAGACAGCGGGGGGAACAAGAGACCCAGTACTTC. It is translated as CASRQRGEQETQYF. V gene TRBV5-1 combines with J gene TRBJ2-5, with 9 bases fitting TRBD2. V was clipped by 5 bases and J by 2 bases; unmatched bases: 4. Germline assignment: CDR1 SGHRS and CDR2 YFSETQ. The CDR3 runs 14 residues. The variable domain in full, completed from reference TRBV5-1 and TRBJ2-5, reads KAGVTQTPRYLIKTRGQQVTLSCSPISGHRSVSWYQQTPGQGLQFLFEYFSETQRNKGNFPGRFSGRQFSNSRSEMNVSTLELGDSALYLCASRQRGEQETQYFGPGTRLLVL.